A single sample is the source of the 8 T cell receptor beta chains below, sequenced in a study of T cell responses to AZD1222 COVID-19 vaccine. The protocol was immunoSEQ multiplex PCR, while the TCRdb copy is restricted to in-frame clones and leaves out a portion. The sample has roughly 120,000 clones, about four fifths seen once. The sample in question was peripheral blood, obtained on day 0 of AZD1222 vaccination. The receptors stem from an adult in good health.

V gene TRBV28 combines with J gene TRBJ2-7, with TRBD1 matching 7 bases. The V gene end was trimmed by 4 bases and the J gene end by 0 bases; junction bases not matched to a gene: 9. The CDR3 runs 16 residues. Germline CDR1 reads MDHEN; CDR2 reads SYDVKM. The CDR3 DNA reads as TGTGCCAGCAGTTCGCACAGGGGTGCGGGCTCCTACGAGCAGTACTTC. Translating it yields CASSSHRGAGSYEQYF.

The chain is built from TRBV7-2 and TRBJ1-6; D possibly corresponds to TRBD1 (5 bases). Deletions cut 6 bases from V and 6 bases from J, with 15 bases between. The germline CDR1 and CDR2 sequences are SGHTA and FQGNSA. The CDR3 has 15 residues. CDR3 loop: CASSPRGQVNSPLHF. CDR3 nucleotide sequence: TGTGCCAGCAGTCCGAGGGGCCAGGTTAATTCACCCCTCCACTTT.

In DNA, the CDR3 is TGTGCCAGCGGTATAGGACAGGAGTTATCCTACGAGCAGTACTTC. Protein: CASGIGQELSYEQYF. The chain combines TRBV6-5 with TRBJ2-7, with TRBD1 identical over 7 bases. The V segment lost 8 bases and the J segment 1 base; nucleotides outside the gene matches: 11. The CDR3 has 15 residues. The germline gives CDR1 MNHEY, CDR2 SVGAGI.

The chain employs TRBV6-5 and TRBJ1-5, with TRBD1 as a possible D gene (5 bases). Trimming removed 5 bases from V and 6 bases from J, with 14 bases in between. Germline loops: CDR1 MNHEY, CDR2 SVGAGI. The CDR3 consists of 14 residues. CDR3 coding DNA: TGTGCCAGCAGTATCCAGGGAGGCGGTCAGCCCCAGCATTTT. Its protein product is CASSIQGGGQPQHF.

The CDR3 reads CASGGSGGAKTQYF. The CDR3 DNA follows: TGTGCCAGCGGGGGAAGCGGGGGGGCGAAGACCCAGTACTTC. This chain uses TRBV5-4 with TRBJ2-5, with 10 positions matching TRBD2. The junction had 9 bases not matched to a gene; V was cut back by 7 bases and J by 6 bases. Germline-derived CDR1 and CDR2 are SGHNT and YYREEE (reference sequence). The CDR3 covers 14 residues.

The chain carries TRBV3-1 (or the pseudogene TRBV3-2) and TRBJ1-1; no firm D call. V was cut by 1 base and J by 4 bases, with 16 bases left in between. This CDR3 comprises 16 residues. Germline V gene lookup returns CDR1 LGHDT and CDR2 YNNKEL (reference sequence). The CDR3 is CASSQGVDARGTEAFF. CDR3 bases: TGTGCCAGCAGCCAAGGCGTCGACGCTCGGGGCACTGAAGCTTTCTTT.

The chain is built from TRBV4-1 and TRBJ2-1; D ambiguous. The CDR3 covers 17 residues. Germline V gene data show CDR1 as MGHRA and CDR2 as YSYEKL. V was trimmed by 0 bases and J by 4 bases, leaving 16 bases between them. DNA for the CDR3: TGCGCCAGCAGCCAAGAAAGGTTGGTAGCAGAGTACAATGAGCAGTTCTTC. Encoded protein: CASSQERLVAEYNEQFF.

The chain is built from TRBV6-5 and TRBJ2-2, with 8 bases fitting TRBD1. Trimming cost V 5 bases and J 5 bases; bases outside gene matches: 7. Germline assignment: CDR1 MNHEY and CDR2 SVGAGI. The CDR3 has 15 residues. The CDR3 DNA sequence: TGTGCCAGCAGTCCCAGGGGGCCGGGAACCGGGGAGCTGTTTTTT. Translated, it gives CASSPRGPGTGELFF.